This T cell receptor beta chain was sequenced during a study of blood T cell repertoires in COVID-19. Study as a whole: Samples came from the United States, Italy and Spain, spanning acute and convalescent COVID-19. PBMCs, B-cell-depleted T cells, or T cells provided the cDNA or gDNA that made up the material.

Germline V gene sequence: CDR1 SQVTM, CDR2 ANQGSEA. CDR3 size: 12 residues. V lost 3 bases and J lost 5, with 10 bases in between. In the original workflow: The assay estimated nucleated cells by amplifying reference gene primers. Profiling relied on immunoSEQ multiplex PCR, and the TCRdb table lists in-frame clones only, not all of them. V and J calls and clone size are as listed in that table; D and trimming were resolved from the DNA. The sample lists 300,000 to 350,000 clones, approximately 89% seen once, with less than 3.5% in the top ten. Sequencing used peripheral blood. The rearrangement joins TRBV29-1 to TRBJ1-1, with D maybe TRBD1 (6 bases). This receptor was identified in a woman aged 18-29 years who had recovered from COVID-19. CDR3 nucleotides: TGCAGCGTTGATCAGGGGACAACTGAAGCTTTCTTT. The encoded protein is CSVDQGTTEAFF.